A selection of T cell receptor beta chains follows, all from one sample in a study of identical twins. From the 5' RACE reads, TCRdb called clonotypes with MiXCR, one entry per CDR3 protein. The table records fewer than 500,000 distinct CDR3 sequences, roughly an eighth of them present only once. The data were also submitted as part of a second study, on yellow fever vaccine responses in identical twins.

The sequenced material came from CD4+ T cells sorted from blood. The origin of the receptors is a woman between 18 and 29 years old in good health. The CDR3 runs from the conserved cysteine through the conserved F or W. The D gene is left open where the match is weak.

J,D,V,CDR3
TRBJ2-3,-,TRBV2,CASSEVGTYTDTQYF
TRBJ2-7,-,TRBV4-1,CASSLASGGSSYEQYF
TRBJ1-2,-,TRBV7-2,CASSPSGRGGVSYGYTF
TRBJ2-5,-,TRBV5-1,CASSLEDRGKTQYF
TRBJ2-3,TRBD2,TRBV7-2,CASSPLAGVITDTQYF
TRBJ2-3,TRBD2,TRBV18,CASSPPGLAGADTQYF
TRBJ2-2,-,TRBV12-3/TRBV12-4,CASSPQGNTGELFF
TRBJ2-2,-,TRBV29-1,CSVRSWDGRSGELFF
TRBJ1-3,TRBD1,TRBV20-1,CSAATGAGNTIYF
TRBJ2-5,-,TRBV7-9,CASSLILDFGETQYF
TRBJ2-2,TRBD1,TRBV5-1,CASSPKPTGLGELFF
TRBJ2-7,-,TRBV20-1,CSARDRITYEQYF
TRBJ2-6,-,TRBV10-3,CAIRLQVSGANVLTF
TRBJ1-6,-,TRBV5-1,CASSLEGVTTSPLHF
TRBJ2-3,TRBD2,TRBV5-1,CASRASGSTDTQYF
TRBJ2-2,-,TRBV20-1,CSARDLAEPGELFF
TRBJ2-7,-,TRBV4-2,CASSHNAAAGEQYF
TRBJ2-2,TRBD2,TRBV5-1,CASSYLAGTNTGELFF
TRBJ2-7,TRBD1,TRBV29-1,CSVGNRQGTYEQYF
TRBJ2-3,-,TRBV15,CATSRDEADTQYF
TRBJ2-3,-,TRBV9,CASSPGTRDTQYF
TRBJ1-1,TRBD1,TRBV20-1,CSARERTGKNTEAFF
TRBJ2-7,TRBD2,TRBV2,CASSLAEHEQYF
TRBJ2-2,TRBD2,TRBV27,CASSPWTSGKTGELFF
TRBJ2-7,-,TRBV20-1,CSADGTGIWEQYF
TRBJ2-5,TRBD2,TRBV7-9,CASSLALAGISETQYF
TRBJ1-5,TRBD1,TRBV7-2,CASSLAGQGSQPQHF
TRBJ2-2,-,TRBV7-3,CASSMRQANTGELFF
TRBJ2-7,-,TRBV28,CASSLGLEADEQYF
TRBJ2-3,-,TRBV5-4,CASSLGSFTDTQYF
TRBJ2-5,-,TRBV5-1,CASSLELGSETQYF
TRBJ2-1,TRBD2,TRBV7-2,CASSFAGGRADEQFF
TRBJ2-2,-,TRBV12-3/TRBV12-4,CASSPSPNTGELFF